The rows below give T cell receptor beta chains drawn from one sample of a study of blood T cell repertoires in COVID-19. The method was immunoSEQ multiplex PCR; TCRdb's version includes in-frame clones alone and lacks a portion of them. This table holds more than 250,000 clones, more than 75% found once. Material: PBMCs or T cells enriched from blood (not recorded which). Receptor source: a woman aged 25 to 39 who had recovered from COVID-19. Each CDR3 is given with its conserved first and last residue. D genes are given only for firm matches. Where a row states a size, it is once, few, many or the class of an expanded clone; other rows omit it.

j_call clone_size d_call v_call cdr3_aa cdr3_nt
TRBJ2-3 - TRBD2 TRBV3-1/TRBV3-2 CASSQEMKRGGSYF TGTGCCAGCAGCCAAGAAATGAAGCGGGGGGGATCGTATTTT
TRBJ2-5 - TRBD1 TRBV7-9 CASMIQTGTGGGETQYF TGTGCCAGCATGATCCAAACCGGGACAGGGGGCGGAGAGACCCAGTACTTC
TRBJ1-4 - - TRBV19 CASSPYTDLREKLFF TGTGCCAGTAGTCCCTACACAGATTTAAGAGAAAAACTGTTTTTT
TRBJ2-7 - - TRBV7-2 CASSPLGGGYEQYF TGTGCCAGCAGCCCACTGGGAGGGGGCTACGAGCAGTACTTC
TRBJ1-3 - - TRBV4-2 CASSQEPSYSGNTIYF TGTGCCAGCAGCCAAGAACCGAGTTACTCTGGAAACACCATATATTTT
TRBJ2-5 - TRBD1 TRBV13 CASSPRTGRKETQYF TGTGCCAGCAGCCCCCGGACAGGCCGAAAAGAGACCCAGTACTTC
TRBJ2-3 once - TRBV10-2 CASSEINTDTQYF TGCGCCAGCAGTGAAATCAACACAGATACGCAGTATTTT
TRBJ2-2 - TRBD1 TRBV18 CASSPTGTGVGGELFF TGTGCCAGCTCACCAACAGGGACAGGGGTCGGCGGGGAGCTGTTTTTT
TRBJ1-1 many - TRBV28 CASSSSSHRANTEAFF TGTGCCAGCAGTTCCTCCTCCCACAGGGCCAACACTGAAGCTTTCTTT
TRBJ1-2 - - TRBV7-6 CASSLEGQSTANYGYTF TGTGCCAGCAGCTTGGAAGGACAGTCAACAGCTAACTATGGCTACACCTTC
TRBJ1-1 - - TRBV12-3/TRBV12-4 CASSLREYTEAFF TGTGCCAGCAGTTTAAGGGAGTACACTGAAGCTTTCTTT
TRBJ2-1 - TRBD2 TRBV10-3 CAISSGTSGGSRSYNEQFF TGTGCCATCAGTAGTGGGACTAGCGGGGGGTCTAGGTCCTACAATGAGCAGTTCTTC
TRBJ2-2 - - TRBV6-5 CASSRGTGELFF TGTGCCAGCAGTAGGGGCACCGGGGAGCTGTTTTTT
TRBJ2-1 - - TRBV4-1 CASSQDPAVMREQFF TGCGCCAGCAGCCAAGATCCTGCGGTTATGAGGGAGCAGTTCTTC
TRBJ1-2 - - TRBV30 CAWSRRVFYGYTF TGTGCCTGGAGTCGCCGGGTTTTCTATGGCTACACCTTC
TRBJ2-7 - TRBD1 TRBV5-6 CASSPSGGYEQYF TGTGCCAGCAGTCCATCAGGGGGCTACGAGCAGTACTTC
TRBJ1-5 - TRBD1 TRBV7-9 CASSKTGRGSSGNQPQHF TGTGCCAGCAGCAAAACCGGCAGGGGGTCGTCGGGCAATCAGCCCCAGCATTTT
TRBJ2-3 - - TRBV11-2 CASSFLDTRYDTQYF TGTGCCAGCAGCTTCTTGGACACCCGATACGATACGCAGTATTTT
TRBJ2-2 - - TRBV4-3 CASSQFQGGDTGELFF TGCGCCAGCAGCCAGTTTCAAGGGGGGGACACCGGGGAGCTGTTTTTT
TRBJ1-5 - - TRBV19 CASSLQGNQPQHF TGTGCCAGTAGTTTACAGGGTAATCAGCCCCAGCATTTT
TRBJ1-2 - TRBD1 TRBV12-3/TRBV12-4 CASSRGQGDGYTF TGTGCCAGCAGCCGGGGACAGGGGGATGGCTACACCTTC
TRBJ1-5 - TRBD1 TRBV19 CASSLTGGSAQPQHF TGTGCCAGTAGCCTAACAGGGGGCTCGGCTCAGCCCCAGCATTTT
TRBJ2-2 - - TRBV7-3 CASSLMSGNTGELFF TGTGCCAGCAGCTTAATGTCGGGGAACACCGGGGAGCTGTTTTTT
TRBJ2-2 - TRBD1 TRBV6-5 CASTLDRGLSGELFF TGTGCCAGCACCCTTGACAGGGGGCTATCCGGGGAGCTGTTTTTT
TRBJ1-2 - TRBD1 TRBV3-1/TRBV3-2 CASSQEQGRYYGYTF TGTGCCAGCAGCCAAGAACAGGGGCGTTACTATGGCTACACCTTC
TRBJ2-1 - - TRBV28 CASSLGGTENNEQFF TGTGCCAGCAGTTTAGGGGGGACAGAGAACAATGAGCAGTTCTTC
TRBJ2-3 once - TRBV11-2 CASSWRADTQYF TGTGCCAGCAGCTGGAGGGCGGATACGCAGTATTTT
TRBJ1-1 - TRBD1 TRBV7-9 CASSPMWGQATEAFF TGTGCCAGCAGCCCCATGTGGGGACAGGCCACTGAAGCTTTCTTT
TRBJ1-4 - TRBD1 TRBV3-1/TRBV3-2 CASSPGQGGEKLFF TGTGCCAGCAGCCCGGGACAGGGAGGAGAAAAACTGTTTTTT
TRBJ2-3 - TRBD1 TRBV5-1 CASSSRDSRTDTQYF TGCGCCAGCAGCTCCCGGGACAGCCGCACAGATACGCAGTATTTT
TRBJ1-4 - - TRBV30 CASAPGFNEKLFF TGTGCCTCCGCCCCAGGGTTTAATGAAAAACTGTTTTTT
TRBJ2-5 - - TRBV5-1 CASSFVGTQGGRETQYF TGCGCCAGCAGCTTTGTCGGGACTCAGGGGGGACGAGAGACCCAGTACTTC
TRBJ2-3 - TRBD2 TRBV19 CASSAPGLAFHTQYF TGTGCCAGTAGTGCACCGGGACTAGCGTTCCATACGCAGTATTTT
TRBJ2-6 - - TRBV28 CASSLLRHSSGANVLTF TGTGCCAGCAGTTTATTGCGCCACTCCTCTGGGGCCAACGTCCTGACTTTC
TRBJ1-5 - TRBD1 TRBV30 CAWSFSGGSQPQHF TGTGCCTGGAGTTTTTCAGGGGGCAGCCAGCCCCAGCATTTT
TRBJ1-2 - - TRBV12-3/TRBV12-4 CASSSLGGYTF TGTGCCAGCAGTTCCCTGGGCGGCTACACCTTC
TRBJ2-5 - - TRBV7-6 CASSLWQGIQETQYF TGTGCCAGCAGCTTATGGCAGGGAATACAAGAGACCCAGTACTTC
TRBJ2-7 - - TRBV30 CAWSVLGANSYEQYF TGTGCCTGGAGTGTACTGGGGGCGAACTCCTACGAGCAGTACTTC
TRBJ2-7 - - TRBV5-8 CASSLESGAWDEQYF TGTGCCAGCAGCTTGGAGTCAGGGGCTTGGGACGAGCAGTACTTC
TRBJ2-2 - TRBD1 TRBV6-2/TRBV6-3 CASSYYMGQGDTGELFF TGTGCCAGCAGTTACTATATGGGGCAGGGGGACACCGGGGAGCTGTTTTTT
TRBJ1-1 - TRBD1 TRBV11-3 CASSNQGAKWDTEAFF TGTGCCAGCAGTAATCAGGGGGCCAAGTGGGACACTGAAGCTTTCTTT
TRBJ1-6 - TRBD1 TRBV19 CASRGDRVHSPLHF TGTGCCAGTAGGGGGGACAGGGTGCATTCACCCCTCCACTTT
TRBJ1-6 once - TRBV5-1 CASGSGSVNSPLHF TGCGCCAGCGGGTCAGGTTCGGTAAATTCACCCCTCCACTTT
TRBJ1-2 few TRBD1 TRBV28 CASSQRTGQANYGYTF TGTGCCAGCAGCCAACGGACAGGCCAGGCTAACTATGGCTACACCTTC
TRBJ2-3 - - TRBV18 CASSLQGSTDTQYF TGTGCCAGCTCACTACAGGGTAGCACAGATACGCAGTATTTT
TRBJ1-2 - TRBD1 TRBV6-5 CASSYSPRTGANGYTF TGTGCCAGCAGTTACTCTCCTAGGACAGGGGCGAATGGCTACACCTTC
TRBJ2-4 - TRBD1 TRBV19 CASSIGQGAGNIQYF TGTGCCAGTAGTATAGGTCAGGGGGCGGGAAACATTCAGTACTTC
TRBJ2-2 - TRBD2 TRBV4-2 CASSQEGAGGRVSGELFF TGTGCCAGCAGCCAAGAGGGAGCGGGGGGGCGAGTTTCCGGGGAGCTGTTTTTT
TRBJ1-2 few - TRBV15 CATSITFSYGYTF TGTGCCACCAGCATCACATTCAGCTATGGCTACACCTTC
TRBJ2-7 - TRBD1 TRBV12-3/TRBV12-4 CASSWTGNYEQYF TGTGCCAGCAGTTGGACAGGGAACTACGAGCAGTACTTC
TRBJ1-1 once - TRBV19 CATFLPGTEAFF TGTGCCACATTTCTACCGGGCACTGAAGCTTTCTTT